The 13 T cell receptor beta chains reported below all come from one sample, sequenced in a study of shared clonotypes between healthy human individuals. Using immunoSEQ multiplex PCR, the repertoire was profiled, and TCRdb retains in-frame clones only, with some absent. Of some 240,000 clones detected, over 60% appear once; the ten largest clones hold 11%. Sequenced input: memory CD4+ T cells sorted from blood. Subset in this sample: CD45RA-negative fraction. The receptors shown here come from a man aged 25-40 years in good health.

This clone was counted only a few times. The gene calls are TRBV7-2 and TRBJ2-3, with 8 bases identical to TRBD1. V dropped 5 bases and J dropped 1; count of bases not matched to a gene: 14. From germline, CDR1 is SGHTA and CDR2 FQGNSA. CDR3 length: 18 residues. CDR3 region: CASSLASGGGLGTDTQYF. The CDR3 coding sequence is TGTGCCAGCAGCCTCGCGTCAGGGGGCGGGTTAGGCACAGATACGCAGTATTTT.

The chain uses TRBV25-1 and TRBJ2-7; no clear D. V lost 8 bases, J lost 0 bases, and 11 bases lay in between. Germline V gene sequence: CDR1 MGHDK, CDR2 SYGVNS. The CDR3 loop spans 13 amino acids. This CDR3 is CASQDQSSYEQYF. For the CDR3, the DNA is TGTGCCAGCCAGGATCAAAGCTCCTACGAGCAGTACTTC.

This clone was picked up a small number of times. V is TRBV7-3 and J is TRBJ2-5; 9 nucleotides align to TRBD1. V lost 4 bases to trimming and J lost 6 bases; unmatched junction nucleotides: 3. Germline loops: CDR1 SGHTA, CDR2 FQGTGA. The CDR3 sequence is 13 residues long. In nucleotides, the CDR3 is TGTGCCAGCAGCTCGGGACAGGGACAGACCCAGTACTTC. Its translation: CASSSGQGQTQYF.

This chain joins TRBV5-1 and TRBJ2-6; D is possibly TRBD1 (5 bases). This CDR3 has 15 residues. Germline assignment: CDR1 SGHRS and CDR2 YFSETQ. Trimming took 4 bases from V and 0 from J, leaving 8 bases between them. As DNA, the CDR3 is TGCGCCAGCAGCCAAAGGGGCTCTGGGGCCAACGTCCTGACTTTC. It codes for CASSQRGSGANVLTF.

V is TRBV5-6 and J is TRBJ2-1; D perhaps matches TRBD1 (5 bases). Germline lookup yields CDR1 SGHDT and CDR2 YYEEEE. With 7 bases removed from V and 0 bases from J, the gap between germline ends came to 14 bases. The CDR3 totals 15 residues. The CDR3 is CASQNWGSSYNEQFF. The CDR3 bases are TGTGCCAGCCAGAACTGGGGCAGCTCCTACAATGAGCAGTTCTTC. The full variable domain, completed using reference TRBV5-6 and TRBJ2-1, is DAGVTQSPTHLIKTRGQQVTLRCSPKSGHDTVSWYQQALGQGPQFIFQYYEEEERQRGNFPDRFSGHQFPNYSSELNVNALLLGDSALYLCASQNWGSSYNEQFFGPGTRLTVL.

The J gene is TRBJ2-7, the V gene TRBV14, with 9 bases matching TRBD2. Trimming removed 5 bases from V and 5 bases from J; junction bases left unmatched: 4. This CDR3 region has 13 residues. Per germline, CDR1 SGHDN and CDR2 FVKESK. CDR3 protein: CASSSWTSDEQYF. In DNA form, the CDR3 reads TGTGCCAGCAGCTCTTGGACTAGCGACGAGCAGTACTTC.

This clone was seen many times. The chain combines TRBV27 with TRBJ2-7; 10 nucleotides line up with TRBD2. The V gene end was trimmed by 6 bases and the J gene end by 2 bases; junction bases not matched to a gene: 4. In germline, CDR1 is MNHEY, CDR2 SMNVEV (reference sequence). The CDR3 consists of 14 residues. The CDR3: CASRPSGSPYEQYF. The DNA of the CDR3 is TGTGCCAGCAGGCCTAGCGGGAGCCCCTACGAGCAGTACTTC.

This clone was counted only a few times. The CDR3 protein is CASSPHGEGDDQPQHF. CDR3 sequence (DNA): TGTGCCAGCAGTCCCCACGGGGAGGGTGATGATCAGCCCCAGCATTTT. The V gene is TRBV27, the J gene TRBJ1-5, with D uncertain. The V end was cut by 5 bases, the J end by 5 bases, with 19 bases between. The CDR3 totals 16 residues. The germline gives CDR1 MNHEY, CDR2 SMNVEV (reference sequence).

The chain carries TRBV10-3 and TRBJ2-3; D is possibly TRBD2 (6 bases). The CDR3 runs to 14 residues. V gave up 4 bases and J gave up 5 bases, with 13 bases separating them. CDR1 and CDR2 (germline): ENHRY, SYGVKD. The CDR3 region has the DNA TGTGCCATCAGTGTTTCTAGCGTTGAAGATACGCAGTATTTT. It is translated as CAISVSSVEDTQYF.

The chain carries TRBV6-5 and TRBJ2-2; a weak D match, TRBD1 (6 bases). From germline, CDR1 is MNHEY and CDR2 SVGAGI. The CDR3 covers 14 residues. Here the CDR3 reads CAVKRGFNFGELFF. As DNA, the CDR3 is TGTGCGGTAAAGAGGGGGTTCAACTTCGGGGAGCTGTTTTTT.

The chain combines TRBV5-4 with TRBJ2-7; 13 bases are shared with TRBD2. The V and J ends lost 7 bases and 0 bases, in that order; junction bases with no gene match: 10. The CDR3 loop spans 17 amino acids. The germline CDR1 and CDR2 sequences are SGHNT and YYREEE (reference sequence). DNA of the CDR3: TGTGCCAGCGGTCAGGTGGGACTAGCGGGAATCTCCTACGAGCAGTACTTC. Protein sequence: CASGQVGLAGISYEQYF.

The chain is built from TRBV11-2 and TRBJ2-3; TRBD2 aligns across 9 bases. V dropped 5 bases and J dropped 3; count of bases not matched to a gene: 6. The CDR3 loop spans 15 amino acids. Germline V gene sequence: CDR1 SGHAT, CDR2 FQNNGV. Here the CDR3 reads CASSKRTSETDTQYF. The DNA of the CDR3 is TGTGCCAGCAGCAAAAGGACTAGCGAGACAGATACGCAGTATTTT.

This clone was detected once. The chain couples TRBV28 to TRBJ2-6; D not resolved. V was pared by 7 bases and J by 2 bases, with 12 bases between. This CDR3 contains 15 residues. Per the germline V gene, CDR1 is MDHEN and CDR2 is SYDVKM. The CDR3 DNA reads TGTGCCAGCACCCCGCCGATGACTGGGGCCAACGTCCTGACTTTC. As protein: CASTPPMTGANVLTF.